These 15 T cell receptor beta chains came from one sample sequenced in a study of cytomegalovirus exposure and HLA in healthy donors. The PCR had 60 Vbeta and 13 Jbeta primers. The protocol was immunoSEQ multiplex PCR, while the TCRdb copy is restricted to in-frame clones and leaves out a portion. The sample records 55,000 to 80,000 clones, approximately 67% being singletons. Material for sequencing was PBMCs. These TCRs come from a woman aged 25 to 39 in good health and CMV-seronegative.

The rearrangement uses TRBV25-1 and TRBJ2-1; a possible D gene is TRBD1 (6 bases). Germline CDR1 MGHDK, CDR2 SYGVNS. V was trimmed by 6 bases and J by 5 bases, leaving 20 bases between them. CDR3 length: 16 residues. The DNA for the CDR3 is TGTGCCAGCAGCCGACCACCCGGGACACTGAACAATGAGCAGTTCTTC. Its translation: CASSRPPGTLNNEQFF.

The J gene is TRBJ2-1, the V gene TRBV13; 7 nucleotides match TRBD1. Germline assignment: CDR1 PRHDT and CDR2 FYEKMQ (reference sequence). The CDR3 loop spans 14 amino acids. The junction had 5 bases not matched to a gene; V was cut back by 4 bases and J by 5 bases. The CDR3 DNA reads as TGTGCCAGCAGCTCGGTAGGGGGCCACAATGAGCAGTTCTTC. It encodes CASSSVGGHNEQFF.

The rearrangement uses TRBV7-2 and TRBJ2-1, with 10 nucleotides matching TRBD2. This CDR3 is built from 17 residues. V lost 5 bases and J lost 5; bases outside the gene matches: 12. Germline V gene data show CDR1 as SGHTA and CDR2 as FQGNSA. CDR3: CASSPSGGAIRHNEQFF. The CDR3 DNA sequence: TGTGCCAGCAGCCCGAGCGGGGGGGCGATACGGCACAATGAGCAGTTCTTC.

This clone occurred once. V gene TRBV11-1 combines with J gene TRBJ2-5, with D possibly TRBD2 on 5 matching bases. Germline CDR1 SGHAT, CDR2 FQDESV (reference sequence). The CDR3 is 14 residues long. Trimming took off 5 bases at V and 5 bases at J, with 15 bases between the two ends. Here the CDR3 reads CASSHGESSETQYF. In DNA, the CDR3 is TGTGCCAGCAGCCACGGGGAGTCCTCGGAGACCCAGTACTTC.

The chain links TRBV7-2 to TRBJ1-2; perhaps TRBD1 as D (6 bases). This CDR3 is 16 amino acids long. Looked up from germline, CDR1 is SGHTA and CDR2 is FQGNSA. V was shortened by 1 base and J by 8 bases, with 20 bases between the two germline ends. Written as DNA, the CDR3 is TGTGCCAGCAGCTTAGTCCAGGGGATTATGGCTCGGGGCTACACCTTC. Its protein is CASSLVQGIMARGYTF.

The chain links TRBV14 to TRBJ2-2; TRBD2 might be the D (7 bases). CDR3 size: 16 residues. Trimming removed 3 bases from V and 10 bases from J, with 21 bases in between. CDR1 is SGHDN and CDR2 is FVKESK in the germline V gene. The CDR3 sequence is CASSQLGGGIGSELFF. For the CDR3, the DNA is TGTGCCAGCAGCCAGTTGGGAGGGGGAATTGGATCGGAGCTGTTTTTT. The variable domain in full, with the rest retrieved from reference TRBV14 and TRBJ2-2, is EAGVTQFPSHSVIEKGQTVTLRCDPISGHDNLYWYRRVMGKEIKFLLHFVKESKQDESGMPNNRFLAERTGGTYSTLKVQPAELEDSGVYFCASSQLGGGIGSELFFGEGSRLTVL.

The rearrangement joins TRBV5-1 to TRBJ2-7; D possibly corresponds to TRBD1 (6 bases). Trimming left V 4 bases short and J 0 bases short, with 17 bases between. Germline CDR1 reads SGHRS; CDR2 reads YFSETQ. The CDR3 runs 16 residues. CDR3 in amino acids: CASSRQQGASSYEQYF. For the CDR3, the DNA is TGCGCCAGCAGCCGACAACAGGGCGCCTCCTCCTACGAGCAGTACTTC.

The chain uses TRBV5-4 and TRBJ1-1, with 10 bases lining up with TRBD1. V lost 3 bases, J lost 5 bases, and 7 bases stayed unmatched. Germline V CDR1 and CDR2: SGHNT, YYREEE (reference sequence). The length of the CDR3 is 15 residues. The CDR3 nucleotides are TGTGCCAGCAGCTCGGGGACAGGGGTTGGTACTGAAGCTTTCTTT. Its translation: CASSSGTGVGTEAFF. Full variable domain (remainder filled in from reference TRBV5-4 and TRBJ1-1): ETGVTQSPTHLIKTRGQQVTLRCSSQSGHNTVSWYQQALGQGPQFIFQYYREEENGRGNFPPRFSGLQFPNYSSELNVNALELDDSALYLCASSSGTGVGTEAFFGQGTRLTVV.

V is TRBV2 and J is TRBJ2-2, with D perhaps matching TRBD1 (6 bases). CDR3 size: 15 residues. Germline-derived CDR1 and CDR2 are SNHLY and FYNNEI. V lost 6 bases, J lost 7 bases, and 18 bases lay in between. This chain's CDR3 is CASSGTRGLGGELFF. The CDR3 bases are TGTGCCAGCAGCGGAACGAGGGGGTTAGGCGGGGAGCTGTTTTTT.

The V and J genes are TRBV6-5 and TRBJ2-1, with 10 bases aligning to TRBD1. In germline, CDR1 is MNHEY, CDR2 SVGAGI. The V gene end was trimmed by 3 bases and the J gene end by 6 bases; junction bases not matched to a gene: 2. There are 14 residues in the CDR3. Here the CDR3 reads CASSYGTGANEQFF. The CDR3 DNA reads as TGTGCCAGCAGTTATGGGACAGGGGCCAATGAGCAGTTCTTC.

The V call is TRBV13, the J call TRBJ2-5; TRBD1 matches 9 bases. The CDR3 contains 17 residues. The V gene end was trimmed by 3 bases and the J gene end by 1 base; junction bases not matched to a gene: 9. Germline V lookup: CDR1 PRHDT, CDR2 FYEKMQ (reference sequence). As DNA, the CDR3 is TGTGCCAGCAGCTTGAGGAGACAGGGGGATCCCCAAGAGACCCAGTACTTC. Its translation: CASSLRRQGDPQETQYF.

The chain has TRBV4-1 and TRBJ2-3; maybe TRBD2 (6 bases). With 1 base removed from V and 4 bases from J, the gap between germline ends came to 12 bases. The germline V gene has CDR1 MGHRA and CDR2 YSYEKL. CDR3 size: 15 residues. CDR3 in amino acids: CASSQVGTRADTQYF. CDR3 sequence (DNA): TGCGCCAGCAGCCAAGTGGGGACTCGGGCAGATACGCAGTATTTT.

The chain employs TRBV6-5 and TRBJ2-1; 7 positions match TRBD2. V shed 5 bases, J shed 11 bases, and the junction held 9 bases outside the gene matches. This CDR3 contains 13 residues. Germline V CDR1 and CDR2: MNHEY, SVGAGI. CDR3 coding DNA: TGTGCCAGCAGTCGGACTAGTCCCCCCAAGCAGTTCTTC. It translates to CASSRTSPPKQFF.

This clone has just a few counts. This rearrangement joins TRBV11-1 to TRBJ2-3; 8 bases fit TRBD1. The CDR3 spans 15 residues. Germline loops: CDR1 SGHAT, CDR2 FQDESV (reference sequence). V lost 8 bases and J lost 4; bases outside the gene matches: 11. Written as DNA, the CDR3 is TGTGCCAGCGGACAGGGTTCCAGGGCTGCAGATACGCAGTATTTT. Its protein is CASGQGSRAADTQYF.

The gene calls are TRBV5-4 and TRBJ2-7, with 9 nucleotides matching TRBD2. The CDR3 covers 16 residues. V shed 0 bases, J shed 4 bases, and the junction held 8 bases outside the gene matches. Germline CDR1 SGHNT, CDR2 YYREEE (reference sequence). CDR3 sequence: CASSLGGGGLAYEQYF. The CDR3 bases are TGTGCCAGCAGCTTGGGCGGTGGGGGACTAGCTTACGAGCAGTACTTC.